Listed below are T cell receptor beta chains from one sample, sequenced in a study of spatial heterogeneity in lung cancer. Each CDR3 protein gets one entry after TCRdb re-called the 5' RACE reads with MiXCR. The sample carries over 9,000 distinct CDR3 sequences, approximately 11% recorded once. The sequences come from lung tumor tissue, collected at surgery. Source of these receptors: a male donor with early-stage non-small cell lung cancer. The CDR3 runs from the conserved cysteine through the conserved F or W. Each record gives: V gene, D gene, clone size, J gene, CDR3 protein, CDR3 DNA. D genes are given only for firm matches. Some rows mark clone size as missing; the rest say once, few, many or name a class of expanded clone.

V: TRBV5-6; D: .; size: many; J: TRBJ2-1; CDR3: CASSAREVDEQFF; DNA: TGTGCCAGCAGCGCCAGGGAGGTCGATGAGCAGTTCTTC
V: TRBV7-2; D: .; size: few; J: TRBJ1-2; CDR3: CASSLASSYGYTF; DNA: TGTGCCAGCAGCTTAGCCAGCTCCTATGGCTACACCTTC
V: TRBV10-3; D: .; size: few; J: TRBJ1-2; CDR3: CAISDTAYGYTF; DNA: TGTGCCATCAGTGATACAGCCTATGGCTACACCTTC
V: TRBV5-1; D: .; size: few; J: TRBJ2-7; CDR3: CASSLRGGRNEQYF; DNA: TGCGCCAGCAGCCTCCGGGGAGGTCGGAACGAGCAGTACTTC
V: TRBV11-2; D: .; size: .; J: TRBJ2-4; CDR3: CASSFAVAKNIQYF; DNA: TGTGCCAGCAGCTTTGCAGTAGCCAAAAACATTCAGTACTTC
V: TRBV5-1; D: .; size: few; J: TRBJ2-2; CDR3: CASSHQGVIPTGELFF; DNA: TGCGCCAGCAGTCATCAGGGTGTCATTCCAACCGGGGAGCTGTTTTTT
V: TRBV5-1; D: .; size: many; J: TRBJ2-1; CDR3: CASRVSNNEQFF; DNA: TGCGCCAGCAGGGTCAGTAACAATGAGCAGTTCTTC
V: TRBV7-2; D: TRBD2; size: many; J: TRBJ2-7; CDR3: CASSSTGTSGGYEQYF; DNA: TGTGCCAGCAGCTCGACCGGGACTAGCGGGGGCTACGAGCAGTACTTC
V: TRBV27; D: TRBD2; size: .; J: TRBJ2-7; CDR3: CASSLAGEPKQYF; DNA: TGTGCCAGCAGTCTAGCGGGGGAGCCCAAGCAGTACTTC
V: TRBV30; D: TRBD1; size: many; J: TRBJ2-2; CDR3: CAWSRGQGFTGELFF; DNA: TGTGCCTGGAGTAGGGGACAGGGCTTCACCGGGGAGCTGTTTTTT
V: TRBV7-6; D: TRBD2; size: many; J: TRBJ2-3; CDR3: CASSAGTSGFTDTQYF; DNA: TGTGCCAGCAGCGCCGGGACTAGCGGATTCACAGATACGCAGTATTTT
V: TRBV6-1; D: TRBD1; size: few; J: TRBJ2-1; CDR3: CASSAPTGIGYLFF; DNA: TGTGCCAGCAGTGCCCCGACAGGGATTGGGTATCTGTTCTTC
V: TRBV7-9; D: TRBD2; size: many; J: TRBJ2-2; CDR3: CASSLAAGRYTGELFF; DNA: TGTGCCAGCAGCTTAGCAGCGGGGCGATACACCGGGGAGCTGTTTTTT
V: TRBV7-9; D: TRBD2; size: few; J: TRBJ2-3; CDR3: CASSLGGLAGPHF; DNA: TGTGCCAGCAGCTTAGGGGGACTAGCGGGGCCGCATTTT
V: TRBV28; D: .; size: few; J: TRBJ1-1; CDR3: CASSKLNTEAFF; DNA: TGTGCCAGCAGTAAGTTGAACACTGAAGCTTTCTTT
V: TRBV20-1; D: TRBD1; size: few; J: TRBJ1-5; CDR3: CSARSGQGLGPQHF; DNA: TGCAGTGCACGGTCGGGACAGGGCCTAGGGCCCCAGCATTTT
V: TRBV7-6; D: .; size: .; J: TRBJ1-1; CDR3: CASSSLKGQTNTEAFF; DNA: TGTGCCAGCAGCTCCCTGAAGGGCCAGACGAACACTGAAGCTTTCTTT
V: TRBV20-1; D: .; size: many; J: TRBJ2-4; CDR3: CSAPPRGGGKNIQYF; DNA: TGCAGTGCTCCCCCCAGGGGGGGAGGCAAAAACATTCAGTACTTC
V: TRBV2; D: .; size: few; J: TRBJ2-7; CDR3: CASAIAYEQYF; DNA: TGTGCCAGCGCGATTGCCTACGAGCAGTACTTC
V: TRBV3-1; D: .; size: many; J: TRBJ1-1; CDR3: CASSRRADYTEAFF; DNA: TGTGCCAGCAGCCGGCGGGCAGACTACACTGAAGCTTTCTTT
V: TRBV7-7; D: .; size: many; J: TRBJ2-2; CDR3: CASRGNTNTGELFF; DNA: TGTGCTAGCAGGGGAAACACGAACACCGGGGAGCTGTTTTTT
V: TRBV18; D: .; size: few; J: TRBJ2-3; CDR3: CASSPQRRTSTDTQYF; DNA: TGTGCCAGCTCACCACAGCGCCGTACTAGCACAGATACGCAGTATTTT
V: TRBV5-5; D: .; size: .; J: TRBJ1-5; CDR3: CASSARWSNQPQHF; DNA: TGTGCCAGCAGCGCTAGATGGAGTAATCAGCCCCAGCATTTT
V: TRBV28; D: .; size: many; J: TRBJ1-2; CDR3: CASSPRHHRGPDYGYTF; DNA: TGTGCCAGCAGCCCCCGCCACCACCGGGGGCCGGACTATGGCTACACCTTC
V: TRBV20-1; D: .; size: many; J: TRBJ1-5; CDR3: CSASSVQLNQPQHF; DNA: TGCAGTGCTTCCTCGGTCCAGCTCAATCAGCCCCAGCATTTT
V: TRBV4-1; D: TRBD1; size: few; J: TRBJ1-2; CDR3: CASSQGMDRVGRGRAAGYTF; DNA: TGCGCCAGCAGCCAGGGGATGGATAGGGTCGGTAGGGGGCGAGCTGCGGGCTACACCTTC
V: TRBV2; D: TRBD1; size: .; J: TRBJ2-7; CDR3: CASSLTGLGYEQYF; DNA: TGTGCCAGCAGTCTGACAGGGTTAGGGTACGAGCAGTACTTC
V: TRBV7-6; D: .; size: few; J: TRBJ2-7; CDR3: CASSFRGGKEAYEQYF; DNA: TGTGCCAGCAGCTTTAGGGGAGGAAAGGAGGCCTACGAGCAGTACTTC
V: TRBV21-1; D: .; size: many; J: TRBJ1-5; CDR3: CARRTGTGTFGCNQPQHF; DNA: TGTGCCAGAAGAACCGGGACAGGGACCTTTGGATGCAATCAGCCCCAGCATTTT
V: TRBV7-8; D: .; size: .; J: TRBJ2-3; CDR3: CASSPKRSQGTDTQYF; DNA: TGTGCCAGCAGCCCCAAGAGGAGTCAGGGCACAGATACGCAGTATTTT
V: TRBV20-1; D: TRBD2; size: few; J: TRBJ2-3; CDR3: CSARVASGGATDTQYF; DNA: TGCAGTGCTAGAGTGGCTAGCGGGGGGGCCACAGATACGCAGTATTTT
V: TRBV18; D: TRBD1; size: .; J: TRBJ2-7; CDR3: CASAGQGVSEQYF; DNA: TGTGCCAGCGCGGGACAGGGGGTATCCGAGCAGTACTTC
V: TRBV28; D: TRBD2; size: .; J: TRBJ2-3; CDR3: CASSQTSGGPDTQYF; DNA: TGTGCCAGCAGTCAGACTAGCGGGGGGCCAGATACGCAGTATTTT
V: TRBV7-9; D: .; size: medium-sized; J: TRBJ2-3; CDR3: CASRLKTTDTQYF; DNA: TGTGCCAGCAGACTCAAGACCACAGATACGCAGTATTTT
V: TRBV12-3/TRBV12-4; D: .; size: many; J: TRBJ1-2; CDR3: CASSSRLGINYGYTF; DNA: TGTGCCAGCAGTTCTCGACTGGGTATAAACTATGGCTACACCTTC
V: TRBV3-1; D: .; size: many; J: TRBJ2-7; CDR3: CASSPVGEPPYEQYF; DNA: TGTGCCAGCAGCCCGGTGGGGGAGCCTCCCTACGAGCAGTACTTC
V: TRBV5-4; D: .; size: .; J: TRBJ2-2; CDR3: CASSSGTRSVGELFF; DNA: TGTGCCAGCAGCTCCGGGACTCGTTCTGTCGGGGAGCTGTTTTTT
V: TRBV20-1; D: TRBD1; size: .; J: TRBJ2-1; CDR3: CSAARGFHNEQFF; DNA: TGCAGTGCTGCCAGGGGGTTCCACAATGAGCAGTTCTTC